Listed here are 27 T cell receptor beta chains from one sample, sequenced in a study of T cells in localized non-small cell lung cancer. Produced via immunoSEQ multiplex PCR; TCRdb's table is partial and in-frame only. The sample records 5,500 to 7,500 clones, approximately 88% being singletons. The sequencing used peripheral blood, collected before any cancer treatment. Receptor source: a male donor aged 60 or older with stage I lung adenocarcinoma.

The CDR3, as DNA: TGTGCCAGCAGCGTACTGGAGTTCCACTCTGGAAACACCATATATTTT. This translates into CASSVLEFHSGNTIYF. The chain carries TRBV7-2 and TRBJ1-3, with unresolved D. The V gene lost 5 bases and the J gene lost 0 bases, with 14 bases spanning the gap. This CDR3 contains 16 residues. CDR1 SGHTA and CDR2 FQGNSA come from the germline V gene.

The table lists this clone with a count of one. This chain connects TRBV6-1 to TRBJ2-5; 7 bases fit TRBD2. Germline trimming cut 7 bases from V and 5 bases from J; bases unmatched to any gene: 13. The CDR3 sequence is 15 residues long. Germline V gives CDR1 MNHNS, CDR2 SASEGT. DNA for the CDR3: TGTGCCAGCATTCAGACGGGGGGTGGCCCGGAGACCCAGTACTTC. Translation: CASIQTGGGPETQYF.

This clone was seen once. The genes are TRBV5-1 and TRBJ2-2; 8 nucleotides align to TRBD2. This CDR3 is 13 amino acids long. Germline V CDR1 and CDR2: SGHRS, YFSETQ. V was clipped by 3 bases and J by 6 bases; unmatched bases: 1. The CDR3 loop is CASSSRGAGELFF. CDR3 nucleotide sequence: TGCGCCAGCAGCTCGCGGGGGGCCGGGGAGCTGTTTTTT.

This clone was recorded once. The chain has TRBV19 and TRBJ2-1; possibly TRBD1 for D (5 bases). Germline CDR1 and CDR2: LNHDA and SQIVND (reference sequence). The CDR3 has 14 amino acids. V was cut by 6 bases and J by 4 bases, with 13 bases left in between. CDR3 DNA: TGTGCCAGTAGAGAACCAGGGCGATACAATGAGCAGTTCTTC. Translation: CASREPGRYNEQFF.

V gene TRBV9 combines with J gene TRBJ2-2, with 10 bases identical to TRBD2. Germline loops: CDR1 SGDLS, CDR2 YYNGEE. This CDR3 is built from 16 residues. V lost 4 bases, J lost 7 bases, and 10 bases stayed unmatched. CDR3 in amino acids: CASSPPSGLANGELFF. The CDR3, as DNA: TGTGCCAGCAGCCCCCCATCGGGACTAGCGAACGGGGAGCTGTTTTTT.

V gene TRBV27 combines with J gene TRBJ2-1, with 7 bases that match TRBD1. V shed 4 bases, J shed 1 base, and the junction held 16 bases outside the gene matches. This CDR3 region has 19 residues. The germline gives CDR1 MNHEY, CDR2 SMNVEV (reference sequence). CDR3 DNA: TGTGCCAGCAGTTCCTTGACTGAGACTTGGACAGGATCCTACAATGAGCAGTTCTTC. As protein: CASSSLTETWTGSYNEQFF.

The chain couples TRBV2 to TRBJ2-5; no reliable D call. The CDR3 runs to 12 residues. The germline gives CDR1 SNHLY, CDR2 FYNNEI. V lost 8 bases, J lost 2 bases, and 9 bases lay in between. CDR3 nucleotide sequence: TGTGCCAGCGTGTCCCCACAAGAGACCCAGTACTTC. Translated, it gives CASVSPQETQYF.

The CDR3 loop reads CASSLTSGGAETQYF. For the CDR3, the DNA is TGTGCCAGTAGTCTCACTAGCGGGGGGGCCGAGACCCAGTACTTC. The J gene is TRBJ2-5, the V gene TRBV19, with 13 bases lining up with TRBD2. J gave up 5 bases and V 5 bases, and 5 bases lay outside the gene matches. The CDR3 is made up of 15 amino acids. CDR1 is LNHDA, CDR2 SQIVND, per germline (reference sequence).

The chain uses TRBV7-9 and TRBJ1-2, with D unresolved. The CDR3 loop spans 16 amino acids. CDR1 SEHNR and CDR2 FQNEAQ come from the germline V gene (reference sequence). The V and J ends lost 5 bases and 4 bases respectively, with 20 bases between them. The CDR3 bases are TGTGCCAGCAGCCAAGTCAAAGGGAGGAGCACCTATGGCTACACCTTC. Translating gives CASSQVKGRSTYGYTF.

This clone has a handful of counts. This chain joins TRBV5-1 and TRBJ1-5, with no clear D. The ends were cut back, 4 bases at V and 3 bases at J, with 17 bases in the middle. Germline V CDR1 and CDR2: SGHRS, YFSETQ. The CDR3 extends over 16 amino acids. CDR3 residues: CASSPGGNSHNQPQHF. In DNA, the CDR3 is TGCGCCAGCAGCCCCGGAGGTAATTCCCACAATCAGCCCCAGCATTTT.

The chain combines TRBV28 with TRBJ1-2, with a weak D call TRBD1 (5 bases). From germline, CDR1 is MDHEN and CDR2 SYDVKM. The V and J ends lost 6 bases and 4 bases respectively, with 15 bases between them. The CDR3 spans 14 residues. CDR3 in DNA: TGTGCCAGCAGGAAGACAGCCCTCCGCTATGGCTACACCTTC. This sequence encodes CASRKTALRYGYTF.

This rearrangement joins TRBV6-1 to TRBJ1-1; maybe TRBD1 (6 bases). V was clipped by 6 bases and J by 1 base, with 12 bases between them. This CDR3 spans 14 amino acids. Germline V lookup: CDR1 MNHNS, CDR2 SASEGT. The CDR3 is CASRKGGPNTEAFF. The DNA for the CDR3 is TGTGCCAGCAGGAAGGGGGGACCGAACACTGAAGCTTTCTTT.

The chain uses TRBV4-1 and TRBJ1-2; 7 bases agree with TRBD1. V dropped 3 bases and J dropped 0; count of bases not matched to a gene: 4. The germline CDR1 and CDR2 sequences are MGHRA and YSYEKL. The CDR3 loop spans 15 amino acids. DNA for the CDR3: TGCGCCAGCAGCCAGTTAACAGGGGCTAACTATGGCTACACCTTC. Translating gives CASSQLTGANYGYTF.

The chain is built from TRBV6-6 and TRBJ1-1; D is uncertain. V lost 7 bases and J lost 7, with 16 bases in between. Germline assignment: CDR1 MNHNY and CDR2 SVGAGI (reference sequence). The CDR3 has 13 residues. DNA for the CDR3: TGTGCCAGCACCCAGTGGAGGAACGGTGAAGCTTTCTTT. It yields the protein CASTQWRNGEAFF.

The chain employs TRBV5-4 and TRBJ2-4, with TRBD1 identical over 10 bases. This CDR3 contains 15 residues. From germline, CDR1 is SGHNT and CDR2 YYREEE (reference sequence). After removal of 5 bases from V and 9 bases from J, the junction contained 11 bases not matched to a gene. CDR3 DNA: TGTGCCAGCAGTCCGCCGGGACAGGGGCAAGCCATTCAGTACTTC. Translation: CASSPPGQGQAIQYF.

The rearrangement joins TRBV5-4 to TRBJ2-7; 7 nucleotides agree with TRBD1. Unmatched junction bases numbered 13, after V lost 0 bases and J lost 4 bases. Germline CDR1 SGHNT, CDR2 YYREEE (reference sequence). The CDR3 runs to 17 residues. CDR3 coding DNA: TGTGCCAGCAGCTTGGAGGTTGGATGGCAGGGGGAGTACGAGCAGTACTTC. As protein: CASSLEVGWQGEYEQYF.

CDR3 in amino acids: CAWSEEGQGPKETQYF. The CDR3 bases are TGTGCCTGGAGTGAAGAGGGACAGGGGCCGAAGGAGACCCAGTACTTC. The chain uses TRBV30 and TRBJ2-5, with TRBD1 matching over 10 bases. CDR3 size: 16 residues. With V trimmed by 1 base and J by 5 bases, 10 bases remained unmatched. The V gene's germline CDR1 is GTSNPN and CDR2 SVGIG (reference sequence).

This rearrangement joins TRBV5-1 to TRBJ2-7, with 7 bases aligning to TRBD1. Germline CDR1 SGHRS, CDR2 YFSETQ. Losses at the gene ends were 0 bases for V and 4 bases for J; bases not matched to a gene: 4. The CDR3 has 14 residues. CDR3 protein: CASSLGGGPYEQYF. CDR3 DNA: TGCGCCAGCAGCTTGGGAGGGGGCCCTTACGAGCAGTACTTC.

The chain couples TRBV19 to TRBJ1-3; no reliable D call. Trimming pared 0 bases from V and 3 bases from J, leaving 12 bases between. The CDR3 has 16 residues. Per germline, CDR1 LNHDA and CDR2 SQIVND (reference sequence). CDR3 residues: CASSIDWGPDGNTIYF. The CDR3 region has the DNA TGTGCCAGTAGTATAGATTGGGGTCCGGATGGAAACACCATATATTTT.

J is TRBJ2-2 and V is TRBV19, with D perhaps matching TRBD1 (6 bases). Trimming removed 11 bases from V and 5 bases from J, with 9 bases in between. CDR3 length equals 11 residues. Germline lookup yields CDR1 LNHDA and CDR2 SQIVND (reference sequence). CDR3 in DNA: TGTGCCGGGGGCTGGACCGGGGAGCTGTTTTTT. This codes for CAGGWTGELFF.

V and J are TRBV5-8 and TRBJ1-3, with D hard to call. Trimming stripped 0 bases from V and 8 bases from J, with 6 bases between. This CDR3 region has 12 residues. CDR1 is SGHTS, CDR2 YDEGEE, per germline. The CDR3 sequence: CASSLETDTIYF. CDR3 in DNA: TGTGCCAGCAGCTTGGAGACGGACACCATATATTTT. The full variable domain, with the rest looked up from reference TRBV5-8 and TRBJ1-3, is EAGVTQSPTHLIKTRGQQATLRCSPISGHTSVYWYQQALGLGLQFLLWYDEGEERNRGNFPPRFSGRQFPNYSSELNVNALELEDSALYLCASSLETDTIYFGEGSWLTVV.

V is TRBV18 and J is TRBJ2-3; 8 bases agree with TRBD2. CDR1 and CDR2 from the germline V gene are KGHSH and LQKENI. V trimming: 3 bases; J trimming: 3 bases; junction bases outside the gene matches: 5. This CDR3 has 15 amino acids. This CDR3 is CASSPAGGKTDTQYF. CDR3 coding DNA: TGTGCCAGCTCACCGGCGGGGGGAAAGACAGATACGCAGTATTTT.

CDR3 in amino acids: CASSPFPGGGTDTQYF. The CDR3 DNA follows: TGTGCCAGCTCACCCTTCCCGGGAGGGGGCACAGATACGCAGTATTTT. This chain connects TRBV18 to TRBJ2-3; 8 bases agree with TRBD2. V trimming: 3 bases; J trimming: 1 base; junction bases outside the gene matches: 6. This CDR3 region has 16 residues. CDR1 and CDR2 from the germline V gene are KGHSH and LQKENI.

The V gene is TRBV30, the J gene TRBJ1-1; D perhaps matches TRBD1 (6 bases). Deletions cut 1 base from V and 8 bases from J, with 14 bases between. This CDR3 contains 13 residues. Germline assignment: CDR1 GTSNPN and CDR2 SVGIG (reference sequence). The CDR3 loop reads CAWSATEGVEAFF. CDR3 nucleotides: TGTGCCTGGAGTGCCACGGAGGGGGTGGAAGCTTTCTTT.

The chain has TRBV2 and TRBJ2-5; D is unresolved. Trimming pared 7 bases from V and 1 base from J, leaving 10 bases between. The CDR3 length is 13 residues. Germline V lookup: CDR1 SNHLY, CDR2 FYNNEI. Here the CDR3 DNA reads TGTGCCAGCATTTGGGCAGCCCAAGAGACCCAGTACTTC. Protein sequence: CASIWAAQETQYF.

This rearrangement joins TRBV28 to TRBJ1-4; D is possibly TRBD1 (6 bases). Deletions cut 6 bases from V and 7 bases from J, with 18 bases between. This CDR3 is 15 amino acids long. Germline V gives CDR1 MDHEN, CDR2 SYDVKM. The CDR3 protein is CASSQEGVVCEKLFF. The CDR3 DNA reads as TGTGCCAGCAGCCAAGAGGGGGTAGTGTGTGAAAAACTGTTTTTT.

The table lists this clone with a few counts. CDR3 sequence (DNA): TGTGCCAGCAGTGACAGTAGTCTAGCCAAAAACATTCAGTACTTC. The encoded protein is CASSDSSLAKNIQYF. The V gene is TRBV6-1, the J gene TRBJ2-4; D is undetermined. V lost 3 bases, J lost 0 bases, and 9 bases lay in between. Germline CDR1 is MNHNS and CDR2 is SASEGT. The CDR3 runs 15 residues.